Included here is one TCR beta chain sequence, with context. This sample is drawn from a study of identical twins. Germline V CDR1 and CDR2: MNHEY, SVGEGT. V was clipped by 8 bases and J by 1 base, with 18 bases between them. The length of the CDR3 is 15 residues. One entry per CDR3 protein results from TCRdb running MiXCR on the 5' RACE reads. This sample has 470,000 or so distinct CDR3 sequences, with more than 20% found just once. These data were also filed under a second study, of T cells expressing NK-cell markers.

The chain employs TRBV6-2 or TRBV6-3 and TRBJ2-7; the D gene is possibly TRBD1 (7 bases). This sequence was found in a woman aged 18-29 years in good health. The sequenced sample was CD4+ T cells sorted from blood. The CDR3 coding sequence is TGTGCCAGCTCCGTACGGGGGACAGCTTCCTACGAGCAGTACTTC. Amino acids: CASSVRGTASYEQYF.